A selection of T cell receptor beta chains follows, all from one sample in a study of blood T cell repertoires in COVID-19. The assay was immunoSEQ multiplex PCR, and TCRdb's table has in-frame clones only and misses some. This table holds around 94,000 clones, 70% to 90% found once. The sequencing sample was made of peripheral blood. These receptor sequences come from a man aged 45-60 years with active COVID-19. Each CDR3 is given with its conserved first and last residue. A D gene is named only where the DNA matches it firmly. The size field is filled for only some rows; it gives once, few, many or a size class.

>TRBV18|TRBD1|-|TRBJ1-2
CASSPGTANYGYTF
TGTGCCAGCTCACCGGGGACAGCAAACTATGGCTACACCTTC
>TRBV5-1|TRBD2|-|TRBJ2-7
CASSWAGGAREQYF
TGCGCCAGCAGCTGGGCCGGGGGGGCGCGCGAGCAGTACTTC
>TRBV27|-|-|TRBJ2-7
CASSHLRQAGSYEQYF
TGTGCCAGCAGTCACCTTAGACAGGCGGGCTCCTACGAGCAGTACTTC
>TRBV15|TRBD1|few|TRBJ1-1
CATSSRTGRTEAFF
TGTGCCACCAGCAGCCGGACAGGACGGACCGAAGCTTTCTTT
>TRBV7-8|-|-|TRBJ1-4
CASSIGINEKLFF
TGTGCCAGCAGCATCGGGATAAATGAAAAACTGTTTTTT
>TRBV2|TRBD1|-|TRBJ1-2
CASSGMTGNNGYTF
TGTGCCAGCAGTGGAATGACAGGGAATAATGGCTACACCTTC
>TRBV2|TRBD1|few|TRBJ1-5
CASRGTEKSNQPQHF
TGTGCCAGCAGAGGGACAGAGAAAAGCAATCAGCCCCAGCATTTT
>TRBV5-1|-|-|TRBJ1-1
CASSLGDTEAFF
TGCGCCAGCAGCTTAGGGGATACTGAAGCTTTCTTT
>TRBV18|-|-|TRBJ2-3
CASSYAGISDTQYF
TGTGCCAGCTCATACGCGGGGATATCAGATACGCAGTATTTT
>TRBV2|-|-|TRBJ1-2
CASTSGGVNYGYTF
TGTGCCAGCACCTCGGGGGGAGTTAACTATGGCTACACCTTC
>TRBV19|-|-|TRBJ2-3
CASSTTGNSIDTQYF
TGTGCCAGTAGTACCACAGGGAACAGCATAGATACGCAGTATTTT
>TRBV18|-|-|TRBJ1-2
CASSPGSRVVSSYGYTF
TGTGCCAGCTCACCAGGGTCTCGGGTTGTTTCTTCCTATGGCTACACCTTC
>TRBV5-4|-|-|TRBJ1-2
CASSQWGGYGYTF
TGTGCCAGCAGCCAATGGGGCGGCTATGGCTACACCTTC
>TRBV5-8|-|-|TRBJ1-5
CASSLSQGLEPQHF
TGTGCCAGCAGCTTGTCCCAGGGGTTGGAGCCCCAGCATTTT
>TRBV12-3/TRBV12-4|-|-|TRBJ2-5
CASTRPTQETQYF
TGTGCCAGCACCAGGCCGACCCAAGAGACCCAGTACTTC
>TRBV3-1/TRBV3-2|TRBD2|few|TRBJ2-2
CASTLGGANTGELFF
TGTGCCAGCACCCTCGGGGGGGCGAACACCGGGGAGCTGTTTTTT
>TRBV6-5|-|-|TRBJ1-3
CASSTAAGTGNTIYF
TGTGCCAGCAGTACCGCGGCGGGGACTGGAAACACCATATATTTT
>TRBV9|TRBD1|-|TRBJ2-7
CASSVDGTGAGEQYF
TGTGCCAGCAGCGTAGATGGGACAGGGGCAGGCGAGCAGTACTTC
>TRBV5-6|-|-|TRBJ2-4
CASTLAKNIQYF
TGTGCCAGCACACTAGCCAAAAACATTCAGTACTTC
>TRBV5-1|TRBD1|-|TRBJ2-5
CASSSGQGWETQYF
TGCGCCAGCAGCTCCGGACAGGGTTGGGAGACCCAGTACTTC
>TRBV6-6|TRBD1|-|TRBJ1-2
CASEDRDLYYGYTF
TGTGCCAGCGAAGACAGGGACCTTTACTATGGCTACACCTTC
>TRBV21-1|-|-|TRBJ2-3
CASTIAPSTDTQYF
TGTGCCAGCACAATAGCGCCGTCCACAGATACGCAGTATTTT
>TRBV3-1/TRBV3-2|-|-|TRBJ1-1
CASTEARGKGEAFF
TGTGCCAGCACCGAAGCCAGGGGAAAGGGTGAAGCTTTCTTT
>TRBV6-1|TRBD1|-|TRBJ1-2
CASSDDPGQSYYYGYTF
TGTGCCAGCAGTGACGATCCGGGACAGTCCTATTACTATGGCTACACCTTC
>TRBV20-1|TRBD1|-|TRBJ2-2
CSASTHRGTGELFF
TGCAGTGCTAGTACCCACAGGGGGACCGGGGAGCTGTTTTTT
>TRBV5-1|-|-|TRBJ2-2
CASSSGTGNTGELFF
TGCGCCAGCAGCAGCGGGACAGGGAACACCGGGGAGCTGTTTTTT
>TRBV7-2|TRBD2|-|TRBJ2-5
CASSLVTSGGARETQYF
TGTGCCAGCAGCTTAGTTACATCCGGGGGGGCGAGAGAGACCCAGTACTTC
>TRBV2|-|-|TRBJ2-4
CASERVAKNIQYF
TGTGCCAGTGAACGGGTAGCCAAAAACATTCAGTACTTC
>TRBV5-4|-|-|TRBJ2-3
CASSQGSGTQYF
TGTGCCAGCAGCCAAGGTTCAGGGACGCAGTATTTT
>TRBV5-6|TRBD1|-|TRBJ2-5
CASSILQGALGETQYF
TGTGCCAGCAGCATCCTACAGGGGGCGCTCGGAGAGACCCAGTACTTC
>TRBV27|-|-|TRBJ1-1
CASSWGGSTEAFF
TGTGCCAGCAGTTGGGGGGGGAGCACTGAAGCTTTCTTT
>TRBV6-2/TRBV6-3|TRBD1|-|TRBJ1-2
CASSYSSGTGTSREGYTF
TGTGCCAGCAGTTATTCATCCGGGACAGGAACATCCCGGGAGGGCTACACCTTC
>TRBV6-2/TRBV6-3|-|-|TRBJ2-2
CASSYPKADANTGELFF
TGTGCCAGCAGTTACCCAAAAGCGGACGCGAACACCGGGGAGCTGTTTTTT
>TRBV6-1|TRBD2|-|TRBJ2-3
CASSAGGPGRTDTQYF
TGTGCCAGCAGTGCGGGGGGGCCCGGGCGAACAGATACGCAGTATTTT
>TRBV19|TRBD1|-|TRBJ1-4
CATGDRVNEKLFF
TGTGCCACCGGGGACAGGGTTAATGAAAAACTGTTTTTT
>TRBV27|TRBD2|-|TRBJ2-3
CASSFPGVAGVADTQYF
TGTGCCAGCAGTTTCCCCGGGGTAGCGGGGGTCGCAGATACGCAGTATTTT
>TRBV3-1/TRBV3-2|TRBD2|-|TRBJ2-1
CASSQDTSGGVQFF
TGTGCCAGCAGCCAAGATACTAGCGGGGGGGTGCAGTTCTTC
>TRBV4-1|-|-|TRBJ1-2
CASSPQSVGGSGYTF
TGCGCCAGCAGCCCTCAATCAGTCGGGGGATCCGGCTACACCTTC
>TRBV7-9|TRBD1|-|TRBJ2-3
CASSTTKDRGDTQYF
TGTGCCAGCAGCACCACTAAAGACAGGGGCGATACGCAGTATTTT
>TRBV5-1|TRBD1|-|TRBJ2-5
CASSFYKGQGKETQYF
TGCGCCAGCAGCTTCTACAAGGGACAGGGTAAAGAGACCCAGTACTTC
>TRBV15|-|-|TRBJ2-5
CATSRESTGSEGTQYF
TGTGCCACCAGCAGAGAAAGTACGGGGTCGGAAGGGACCCAGTACTTC
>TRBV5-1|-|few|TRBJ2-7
CASSDIQNPYEQYF
TGCGCCAGCAGCGATATACAGAATCCCTACGAGCAGTACTTC
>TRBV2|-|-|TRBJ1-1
CASSVGLTEAFF
TGTGCCAGCAGTGTCGGGTTAACTGAAGCTTTCTTT
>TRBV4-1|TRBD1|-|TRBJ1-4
CASSRPTDRVNEKLFF
TGCGCCAGCAGCCGCCCCACGGACAGGGTTAATGAAAAACTGTTTTTT
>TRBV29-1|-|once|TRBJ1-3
CSVVTGNTIYF
TGCAGCGTTGTTACTGGAAACACCATATATTTT
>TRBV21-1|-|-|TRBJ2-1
CASRFPGLAGGPNEQFF
TGTGCCAGCAGATTCCCGGGACTAGCGGGGGGGCCCAATGAGCAGTTCTTC
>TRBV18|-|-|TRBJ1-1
CASSLKERTEAFF
TGTGCCAGCTCACTGAAAGAACGGACTGAAGCTTTCTTT
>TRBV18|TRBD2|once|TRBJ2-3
CASSPWGGAADTQYF
TGTGCCAGCTCACCCTGGGGAGGGGCGGCAGATACGCAGTATTTT
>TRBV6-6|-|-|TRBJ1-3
CASSYEGSGNTIYF
TGTGCCAGCAGTTACGAGGGCTCTGGAAACACCATATATTTT
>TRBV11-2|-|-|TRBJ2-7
CASRNRVLSYEQYF
TGTGCCAGCAGAAACCGGGTCCTCTCCTACGAGCAGTACTTC
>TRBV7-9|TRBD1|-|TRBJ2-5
CASSRGQGAGETQYF
TGTGCCAGCAGCCGCGGACAGGGGGCGGGGGAGACCCAGTACTTC
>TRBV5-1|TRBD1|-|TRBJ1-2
CASSWGQGQEGYGYTF
TGCGCCAGCAGCTGGGGACAGGGCCAAGAGGGGTATGGCTACACCTTC
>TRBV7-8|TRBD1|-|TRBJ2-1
CASIPAGTGAYNEQFF
TGTGCCAGCATCCCCGCCGGGACAGGGGCCTACAATGAGCAGTTCTTC
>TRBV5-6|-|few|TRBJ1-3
CASSLSAAGNTIYF
TGTGCCAGCAGCTTGTCCGCCGCGGGAAACACCATATATTTT
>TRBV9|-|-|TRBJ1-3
CASSPRSGEENTIYF
TGTGCCAGCAGCCCCCGGAGCGGGGAAGAAAACACCATATATTTT
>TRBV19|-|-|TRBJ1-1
CASSAGRAFGEAFF
TGTGCCAGTAGTGCAGGGAGGGCGTTCGGTGAAGCTTTCTTT
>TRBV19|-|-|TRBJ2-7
CASSGGPEQYF
TGTGCCAGTAGCGGGGGGCCCGAGCAGTACTTC
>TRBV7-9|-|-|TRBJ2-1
CASSLVLAVYNEQFF
TGTGCCAGCAGCTTAGTACTAGCAGTCTACAATGAGCAGTTCTTC
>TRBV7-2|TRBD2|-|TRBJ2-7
CASSLPGLAGGRKQYF
TGTGCCAGCAGCCTCCCGGGACTAGCGGGGGGGCGGAAGCAGTACTTC